Presented here are 8 T cell receptor beta chains from one specimen sequenced in a study of blood T cell repertoires in COVID-19 (TCRdb year 2020). To prepare the library, the immunoSEQ multiplex PCR assay was applied. Imported from immuneACCESS, the table was reduced by TCRdb to in-frame sequences with V and J called. These copies leave out some clones; in studies compared against another copy, an unresolved V gene accounts for under half, and the cause of the remainder is not known. The sample includes approximately 300,000 clones, with roughly 85% observed a single time. Jointly, the top ten make up approximately 6% of the sample. Sequencing input: PBMCs or T cells enriched from blood (not recorded which). These receptors were collected from a woman aged 25-40 years who had recovered from COVID-19.

This clone was seen more than once but under ten times. The rearrangement joins TRBV5-8 to TRBJ1-5; D is possibly TRBD1 (6 bases). V was trimmed by 4 bases and J by 2 bases, leaving 13 bases between them. CDR3 length: 15 amino acids. Looked up from germline, CDR1 is SGHTS and CDR2 is YDEGEE. The CDR3 DNA follows: TGTGCCAGCAGCCTAGGACAGTTGGGCAATCAGCCCCAGCATTTT. It specifies CASSLGQLGNQPQHF.

V is TRBV2 and J is TRBJ2-1; the match to TRBD2 covers 10 bases. V shed 6 bases and J 9 bases; nucleotides not matched to a gene: 8. CDR1 is SNHLY, CDR2 FYNNEI, per germline. The CDR3 runs 14 residues. The CDR3 nucleotides are TGTGCCAGCAGCCAAACCCGGACTAGCGGTGAGCAGTTCTTC. Its translation: CASSQTRTSGEQFF.

This clone was detected only a few times. This chain uses TRBV4-1 with TRBJ1-6; D is unclear. Germline V gene data show CDR1 as MGHRA and CDR2 as YSYEKL. CDR3 length: 15 residues. V was cut by 4 bases and J by 8 bases, with 15 bases left in between. This CDR3 reads CASSPEAGRDSPLHF. DNA for the CDR3: TGCGCCAGCAGCCCTGAGGCCGGGAGGGATTCACCCCTCCACTTT.

This chain connects TRBV6-5 to TRBJ1-1, with 7 bases matching TRBD1. After removal of 10 bases from V and 1 base from J, the junction contained 9 bases not matched to a gene. Germline V gene sequence: CDR1 MNHEY, CDR2 SVGAGI. This CDR3 region has 14 residues. As DNA, the CDR3 is TGTGCCACATGGGACAGAGCTTCGAACACTGAAGCTTTCTTT. It is translated as CATWDRASNTEAFF.

The rearrangement uses TRBV12-2 and TRBJ2-3; TRBD2 is the table's D call and was not checked against the DNA. TRBV12-2 is shown as a pseudogene. The CDR3 runs to 15 residues. As DNA, the CDR3 is TGTGCAAGTCGCCACCCTAGCGGGGGGGACGATACGCAGTATTTT. Protein sequence: CASRHPSGGDDTQYF.

V and J are TRBV15 and TRBJ2-1; 10 bases align to TRBD1. CDR3 size: 16 residues. CDR1 and CDR2 (germline): LNHNV, YYDKDF (reference sequence). V shed 4 bases, J shed 4 bases, and the junction held 7 bases outside the gene matches. The CDR3 region has the DNA TGTGCCACCAGCACCAGACAGGGGGCCAGATACAATGAGCAGTTCTTC. This encodes CATSTRQGARYNEQFF.

The V gene is TRBV14, the J gene TRBJ2-7; 13 bases line up with TRBD2. The CDR3 contains 15 residues. The germline V gene has CDR1 SGHDN and CDR2 FVKESK. The V gene end was trimmed by 5 bases and the J gene end by 5 bases; junction bases not matched to a gene: 6. CDR3 bases: TGTGCCAGCAGCGGACGACTAGCGGGGGGCCACGAGCAGTACTTC. Translation gives CASSGRLAGGHEQYF. Using reference TRBV14 and TRBJ2-7 for the parts outside the CDR3, the full variable domain is EAGVTQFPSHSVIEKGQTVTLRCDPISGHDNLYWYRRVMGKEIKFLLHFVKESKQDESGMPNNRFLAERTGGTYSTLKVQPAELEDSGVYFCASSGRLAGGHEQYFGPGTRLTVT.

CDR3 in DNA: TGTGCCAGTGAGTCCCTCGGGACTGGACTACAGGATGAGCAGTTCTTC. It encodes CASESLGTGLQDEQFF. The rearrangement uses TRBV19 and TRBJ2-1; D is perhaps TRBD2 (6 bases). CDR1 LNHDA and CDR2 SQIVND come from the germline V gene (reference sequence). This CDR3 has 16 amino acids. V gave up 8 bases and J gave up 8 bases, with 25 bases separating them.